These 16 T cell receptor beta chains originate from one sample sequenced in a study of blood T cells in healthy people across ages. Next came a second PCR, run for about 6 to 12 cycles, which used a sample-barcoded 5' primer along with a J-beta primer mix. Using its own MiXCR run on the 5' RACE reads, TCRdb lists one record per CDR3 protein. The profile shows more than 800,000 distinct CDR3 sequences, more than 25% of them singletons. Sequencing used blood. The receptors shown here come from a woman at least 80 years old in good health.

Turning to this clonotype: This clone may be a read error of a much larger clone one base away. This sequence joins TRBV28 and TRBJ2-7; D is perhaps TRBD1 or TRBD2 (5 bases each). V was clipped by 5 bases and J by 6 bases, with 17 bases between them. Germline V lookup: CDR1 MDHEN, CDR2 SYDVKM. The CDR3 consists of 14 residues. The CDR3 protein is CASSPFNGAREQYF. The CDR3 DNA reads TGTGCCAGCAGTCCATTCAACGGGGCTCGCGAGCAGTACTTC.

Details on this clonotype: A junction boundary mismatches the germline segment, possibly from a read error. The rearrangement links TRBV7-2 to TRBJ2-5, with TRBD1 matching 8 bases. The CDR3 has 15 residues. Germline CDR1 SGHTA, CDR2 FQGNSA. The DNA of the CDR3 is TGTGCCAGAAGCTTAGCCAACAGGGGGGCGGAGACCCAGTACTTC. Its protein product is CARSLANRGAETQYF.

The J gene is TRBJ1-4, the V gene TRBV20-1; no firm D call. The CDR3 sequence is 16 residues long. Germline values: CDR1 DFQATT, CDR2 SNEGSKA (reference sequence). The V end was cut by 6 bases, the J end by 8 bases, with 25 bases between. The DNA for the CDR3 is TGCAGTGCCAGCCTTTGGGGAAATAGCGGGCCAGAAAAACTGTTTTTT. Translating it yields CSASLWGNSGPEKLFF.

This clonotype was seen ten or more times. The chain is built from TRBV10-3 and TRBJ2-3, with 9 positions matching TRBD2. The V gene end was trimmed by 3 bases and the J gene end by 2 bases; junction bases not matched to a gene: 3. CDR1 and CDR2 (germline): ENHRY, SYGVKD. The CDR3 sequence is 15 residues long. In DNA, the CDR3 is TGTGCCATCAGTGACGAGGGACTAGCCACAGATACGCAGTATTTT. It encodes CAISDEGLATDTQYF.

This clonotype was detected many times. This rearrangement joins TRBV4-3 to TRBJ1-5; maybe TRBD1 (5 bases). Germline assignment: CDR1 LGHNA and CDR2 YSLEER. V dropped 0 bases and J dropped 9 bases, with 18 bases sitting between them. The CDR3 runs to 16 residues. The CDR3 nucleotides read TGCGCCAGCAGCCAAGATAATTCCGGGGGTATGAGGCCCCAGCATTTT. It is translated as CASSQDNSGGMRPQHF.

Turning to this clonotype: Given a much more abundant clone one base away, this may be a read error. The rearrangement links TRBV24-1 to TRBJ2-3; weak D call: TRBD1 (6 bases). The CDR3 covers 15 residues. Germline V gives CDR1 KGHDR, CDR2 SFDVKD. The CDR3 spells CVTSGVTGYTDTQYF. The CDR3 bases are TGTGTCACCAGTGGGGTTACAGGGTACACAGATACGCAGTATTTT.

This chain connects TRBV7-9 to TRBJ1-2; TRBD1 matches at 7 bases. From germline, CDR1 is SEHNR and CDR2 FQNEAQ (reference sequence). There are 16 residues in the CDR3. V dropped 1 base and J dropped 6; count of bases not matched to a gene: 11. DNA of the CDR3: TGTGCCAGCAGCTTAGTACGAGGGGGCGCAGTAGATGGCTACACCTTC. Translating it yields CASSLVRGGAVDGYTF.

This clonotype was detected many times. The chain joins TRBV9 to TRBJ1-1; D not certain. V lost 0 bases and J 4 bases, leaving 10 bases between the germline ends. This CDR3 is built from 14 residues. The germline V gene has CDR1 SGDLS and CDR2 YYNGEE. The CDR3 DNA reads TGTGCCAGCAGCGTAGCAGGACGGGCCACTGAAGCTTTCTTT. Amino acids: CASSVAGRATEAFF.

The chain recombines TRBV5-1 with TRBJ2-7, with D perhaps TRBD2 (6 bases). Trimming removed 3 bases at V and 3 bases at J, with 19 bases between. The CDR3 extends over 16 amino acids. Germline V lookup: CDR1 SGHRS, CDR2 YFSETQ. CDR3 bases: TGCGCCAGCAGCTCGGGGACTGCTTCCCTACGCTACGAGCAGTACTTC. It codes for CASSSGTASLRYEQYF.

This clonotype was found a few times. V and J are TRBV29-1 and TRBJ1-5; D possibly corresponds to TRBD1 (6 bases). V lost 6 bases and J lost 4, with 10 bases in between. CDR1 and CDR2 from the germline V gene are SQVTM and ANQGSEA. This CDR3 has 12 residues. CDR3 sequence (DNA): TGCAGCGTCGGGACACCAAATCAGCCCCAGCATTTT. Protein: CSVGTPNQPQHF.

V gene TRBV30 combines with J gene TRBJ2-2; 9 nucleotides line up with TRBD2. Germline V lookup: CDR1 GTSNPN, CDR2 SVGIG (reference sequence). V shed 2 bases and J 1 base; nucleotides not matched to a gene: 5. The CDR3 has 16 amino acids. The CDR3 DNA reads TGTGCCTGGAGTCTGGCGGGGGGGCGGAACACCGGGGAGCTGTTTTTT. It codes for CAWSLAGGRNTGELFF.

A remark on this clonotype: A read error may be the cause here, since a much bigger clone is one base away. V and J are TRBV7-9 and TRBJ2-1; D is unclear. The CDR3 consists of 15 residues. Germline V gene data show CDR1 as SEHNR and CDR2 as FQNEAQ (reference sequence). V lost 3 bases to trimming and J lost 0 bases, with 9 bases between them. The CDR3 coding sequence is TGTGCCAGCAGCTTCCATCACAGCTCCTACAATGAGCAGTTCTTC. Translated: CASSFHHSSYNEQFF.

V and J are TRBV11-2 and TRBJ2-3; a weak D match, TRBD2 (6 bases). This CDR3 is built from 16 residues. Germline V gene data show CDR1 as SGHAT and CDR2 as FQNNGV. The ends were cut back, 3 bases at V and 2 bases at J, with 15 bases in the middle. The chain's CDR3 is CASSFPSGAATDTQYF. Written as DNA, the CDR3 is TGTGCCAGCAGCTTCCCCTCGGGAGCGGCCACAGATACGCAGTATTTT. The variable domain in full, completed from reference TRBV11-2 and TRBJ2-3, reads EAGVAQSPRYKIIEKRQSVAFWCNPISGHATLYWYQQILGQGPKLLIQFQNNGVVDDSQLPKDRFSAERLKGVDSTLKIQPAKLEDSAVYLCASSFPSGAATDTQYFGPGTRLTVL.

This clonotype was counted many times. V gene TRBV14 combines with J gene TRBJ2-3, with 7 bases fitting TRBD2. This CDR3 region has 16 residues. The germline V gene encodes CDR1 SGHDN and CDR2 FVKESK. V was clipped by 4 bases and J by 6 bases; unmatched bases: 13. CDR3 in amino acids: CASSPPGLPFFDTQYF. CDR3 coding DNA: TGTGCCAGCAGCCCGCCGGGACTACCTTTCTTCGATACGCAGTATTTT.

This clonotype was recorded many times. J is TRBJ1-4 and V is TRBV20-1, with D possibly matching TRBD1 (6 bases). The germline V gene encodes CDR1 DFQATT and CDR2 SNEGSKA (reference sequence). The V end was cut by 4 bases, the J end by 8 bases, with 17 bases between. The CDR3 spans 14 residues. CDR3 residues: CSANGGTSREKLFF. Here the CDR3 DNA reads TGCAGTGCTAATGGGGGCACAAGTCGGGAAAAACTGTTTTTT.

This rearrangement joins TRBV29-1 to TRBJ1-5, with 10 nucleotides matching TRBD1. The V and J ends lost 4 bases and 1 base, in that order; junction bases with no gene match: 4. There are 15 residues in the CDR3. Germline V gene data show CDR1 as SQVTM and CDR2 as ANQGSEA. The CDR3, as DNA: TGCAGCGTTGTCCCGACAGGGGGCAGCAATCAGCCCCAGCATTTT. Its translation: CSVVPTGGSNQPQHF.